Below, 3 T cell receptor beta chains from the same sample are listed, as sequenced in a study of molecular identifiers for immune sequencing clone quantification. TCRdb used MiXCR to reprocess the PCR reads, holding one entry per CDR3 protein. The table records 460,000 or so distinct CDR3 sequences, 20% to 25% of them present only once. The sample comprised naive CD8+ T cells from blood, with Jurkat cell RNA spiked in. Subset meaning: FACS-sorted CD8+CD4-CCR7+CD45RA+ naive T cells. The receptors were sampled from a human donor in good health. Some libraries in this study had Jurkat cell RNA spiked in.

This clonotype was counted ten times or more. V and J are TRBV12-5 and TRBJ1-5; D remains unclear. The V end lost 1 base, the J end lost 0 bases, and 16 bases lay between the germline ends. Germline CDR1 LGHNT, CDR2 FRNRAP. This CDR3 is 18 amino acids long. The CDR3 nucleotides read TGTGCTAGTGGTTTGGCCCCCCTGAAATCAAATAGCAATCAGCCCCAGCATTTT. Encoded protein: CASGLAPLKSNSNQPQHF.

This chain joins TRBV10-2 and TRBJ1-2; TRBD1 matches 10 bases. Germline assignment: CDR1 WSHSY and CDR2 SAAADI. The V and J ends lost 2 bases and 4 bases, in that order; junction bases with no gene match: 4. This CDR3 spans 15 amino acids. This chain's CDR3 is CASSEEDRGGYGYTF. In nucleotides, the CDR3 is TGCGCCAGCAGTGAGGAGGACAGGGGGGGCTATGGCTACACCTTC.

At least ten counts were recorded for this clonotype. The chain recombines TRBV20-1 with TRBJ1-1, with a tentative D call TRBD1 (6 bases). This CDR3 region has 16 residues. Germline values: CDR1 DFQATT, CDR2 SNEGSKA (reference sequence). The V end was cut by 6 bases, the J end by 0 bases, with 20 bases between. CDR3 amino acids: CSAQGLGGYMNTEAFF. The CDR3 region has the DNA TGCAGTGCACAGGGTTTGGGGGGTTACATGAACACTGAAGCTTTCTTT.